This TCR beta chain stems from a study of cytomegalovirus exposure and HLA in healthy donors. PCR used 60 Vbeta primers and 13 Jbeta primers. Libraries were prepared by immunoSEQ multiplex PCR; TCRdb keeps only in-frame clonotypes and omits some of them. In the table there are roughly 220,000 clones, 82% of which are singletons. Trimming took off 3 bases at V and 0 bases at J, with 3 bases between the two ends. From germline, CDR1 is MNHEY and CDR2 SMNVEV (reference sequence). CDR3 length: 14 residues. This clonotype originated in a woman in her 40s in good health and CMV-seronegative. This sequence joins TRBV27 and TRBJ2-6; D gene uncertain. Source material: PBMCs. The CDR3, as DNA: TGTGCCAGCAGTTTCGTCTCTGGGGCCAACGTCCTGACTTTC. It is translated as CASSFVSGANVLTF.